This T cell receptor beta chain derives from a study of T cells in Graves' hyperthyroidism and ophthalmopathy. This CDR3 is 15 amino acids long. Per germline, CDR1 SNHLY and CDR2 FYNNEI. J lost 8 bases, V lost 6 bases, and 11 bases had no gene match. The table lists this clonotype with many counts. From RNA transcripts, TCR beta CDR3 regions were amplified. Initially, a first-round RT-PCR of the TCR CDR3 employed the HTBI primer set. Via MiXCR, TCRdb re-called the multiplex PCR reads, giving one row per CDR3 protein. The sample yields 730,000 or so distinct CDR3 sequences, around a sixth seen once. Newly diagnosed patients aged 18 to 65 had hyperthyroidism of under 2 months' duration. The blood sample predates any ophthalmopathy symptoms, coming from first hyperthyroidism diagnosis.

This TCR derives from a woman aged 45-59 years with Graves' hyperthyroidism that later progressed to Graves' ophthalmopathy. Sequencing was performed on blood. The chain has TRBV2 and TRBJ1-4, with 8 bases identical to TRBD1. CDR3 DNA sequence: TGTGCCAGCAGGGCCGGCACAGGGACAGGAGAAAAACTGTTTTTT. Translated, it gives CASRAGTGTGEKLFF.